What follows are 12 T cell receptor beta chains derived from one specimen sequenced in a study of T cells after posttransplantation cyclophosphamide (TCRdb year 2016). Library creation used the immunoSEQ multiplex PCR assay. This is the immuneACCESS table as TCRdb keeps it, with only in-frame sequences that have V and J called. A part of the clones is gone; compared with another copy, unresolved V genes explain less than half, and the rest is unexplained. This sample has more than 40,000 clones, none of them a singleton. The ten top clones hold about 2.2% of the sample. The sample consisted of PBMCs. The receptors originated from a man aged 40-55 years in good health, CMV-negative, and a related stem cell transplant donor.

This clone has at least ten counts. The chain links TRBV6-5 to TRBJ1-2, with D unclear. There are 13 residues in the CDR3. The germline CDR1 and CDR2 sequences are MNHEY and SVGAGI. Trimming took off 10 bases at V and 3 bases at J, with 15 bases between the two ends. This CDR3 is CATLGGEHYGYTF. The CDR3 bases are TGTGCCACCTTAGGCGGGGAACACTATGGCTACACCTTC.

This clone occurred many times. The V call is TRBV5-1, the J call TRBJ1-3; 9 positions agree with TRBD1. There are 16 residues in the CDR3. Germline V lookup: CDR1 SGHRS, CDR2 YFSETQ. The V gene end was trimmed by 4 bases and the J gene end by 8 bases; junction bases not matched to a gene: 13. The CDR3 bases are TGCGCCAGCAGCCCCGCCGGGACAGGGTTGGGGGACACCATATATTTT. Its protein product is CASSPAGTGLGDTIYF. Based on the CDR3 plus reference TRBV5-1 and TRBJ1-3, the full variable domain is KAGVTQTPRYLIKTRGQQVTLSCSPISGHRSVSWYQQTPGQGLQFLFEYFSETQRNKGNFPGRFSGRQFSNSRSEMNVSTLELGDSALYLCASSPAGTGLGDTIYFGEGSWLTVV.

This clone has a count of ten or more. V and J are TRBV5-5 and TRBJ2-1, with D perhaps matching TRBD2 (7 bases). This CDR3 region has 18 residues. CDR1 is SGHKS and CDR2 is YYEKEE in the germline V gene (reference sequence). V was shortened by 4 bases and J by 5 bases, with 25 bases between the two germline ends. The CDR3 region is CASSPGGPPNRVDNEQFF. The CDR3, as DNA: TGTGCCAGCAGCCCCGGGGGGCCCCCTAATAGGGTTGACAATGAGCAGTTCTTC.

This clone was picked up many times. At one end, the junction sequence differs from germline, possibly due to a read error. The chain has TRBV4-1 and TRBJ2-7; maybe TRBD2 (6 bases). CDR3 size: 12 residues. Germline assignment: CDR1 MGHRA and CDR2 YSYEKL. In DNA, the CDR3 is TGCGCCAGCAGCCAACCCTATAAGCGGGTCTCCTTC. Its translation: CASSQPYKRVSF.

With respect to this clone: A much more abundant neighbour one base away suggests this may be a read error. Additional DNA sequences in this sample encode the identical CDR3. The chain employs TRBV6-5 and TRBJ1-3, with 7 bases identical to TRBD1. Germline V CDR1 and CDR2: MNHEY, SVGAGI. This CDR3 is built from 16 residues. CDR3 sequence (DNA): TGTGCCAGCAGTTACCGTAGACAGGGAGGAAGCAACACCATATACTTT. Translating gives CASSYRRQGGSNTIYF.

This clone was observed at least ten times. The chain couples TRBV7-8 to TRBJ2-7, with 7 bases lining up with TRBD2. The V gene's germline CDR1 is SGHVS and CDR2 FQNEAQ. V dropped 1 base and J dropped 5; count of bases not matched to a gene: 8. CDR3 length equals 15 residues. CDR3 protein: CASSLEGLVLNEQYF. Written as DNA, the CDR3 is TGTGCCAGCAGCTTAGAAGGACTAGTGTTGAACGAGCAGTACTTC.

In this sample, this clone turned up many times. The V call is TRBV9, the J call TRBJ1-3; the match to TRBD1 covers 7 bases. The CDR3 spans 16 residues. J gave up 3 bases and V 4 bases, and 10 bases lay outside the gene matches. In germline, CDR1 is SGDLS, CDR2 YYNGEE. CDR3 in DNA: TGTGCCAGCAGCACGACTACCGGGACAGTTGGAAACACCATATATTTT. This sequence encodes CASSTTTGTVGNTIYF.

This clone was seen at least ten times. This chain connects TRBV2 to TRBJ1-1; the match to TRBD1 covers 8 bases. Germline V gene sequence: CDR1 SNHLY, CDR2 FYNNEI. CDR3 length: 16 amino acids. V shed 11 bases and J 0 bases; nucleotides not matched to a gene: 14. CDR3 coding DNA: TGTGCCTCCATAAGAACTCTGACAGGGGTGAACACTGAAGCTTTCTTT. Translated: CASIRTLTGVNTEAFF.

Many counts were recorded for this clone. CDR3 region: CASSYGGKYEQYF. Written as DNA, the CDR3 is TGTGCCAGCAGTTACGGCGGGAAGTACGAGCAGTACTTC. This chain joins TRBV6-5 and TRBJ2-7; D perhaps matches TRBD2 (6 bases). The CDR3 consists of 13 residues. Germline CDR1 MNHEY, CDR2 SVGAGI. The V gene lost 2 bases and the J gene lost 4 bases, with 9 bases spanning the gap.

In this sample, this clone turned up many times. The rearrangement joins TRBV7-9 to TRBJ1-2; D ambiguous. The CDR3 runs to 15 residues. CDR1 SEHNR and CDR2 FQNEAQ come from the germline V gene (reference sequence). Trimming took off 1 base at V and 6 bases at J, with 15 bases between the two ends. DNA for the CDR3: TGTGCCAGCAGCTTAGTACCCGCAGGAATTAATGGCTACACCTTC. Translation: CASSLVPAGINGYTF.

This clone was recorded many times. CDR3 bases: TGTGCCAGCAGCGCGACGGGGAGAAGGTACGAGCAGTACTTC. As protein: CASSATGRRYEQYF. J is TRBJ2-7 and V is TRBV9, with D maybe TRBD2 (5 bases). V lost 3 bases, J lost 4 bases, and 14 bases lay in between. The CDR3 spans 14 residues. Germline-derived CDR1 and CDR2 are SGDLS and YYNGEE.

This clone was counted many times. V and J are TRBV15 and TRBJ2-7, with a tentative D call TRBD2 (6 bases). V was trimmed by 8 bases and J by 3 bases, leaving 8 bases between them. The CDR3 consists of 11 residues. CDR1 and CDR2 (germline): LNHNV, YYDKDF (reference sequence). The CDR3 spells CATGSGYEQYF. In DNA, the CDR3 is TGTGCCACCGGTAGCGGCTACGAGCAGTACTTC.